The 20 T cell receptor beta chains below come from one sample, sequenced in a study of OX40 agonist ivuxolimab in advanced cancers. TCRdb's copy holds only in-frame clones and misses some; the assay was immunoSEQ multiplex PCR. The sample contains around 50,000 clones, about 87% of which appear only once. The sequencing used CD4+ or CD8+ T cells sorted from blood, collected in a trial of the OX40 agonist ivuxolimab. These TCRs come from an adult with an advanced solid tumor such as melanoma, head and neck, liver or kidney cancer.

The DNA of the CDR3 is TGCGCCAGCAGTGAAAATCTGGGGACCGCGAACACCGGGGAGCTGTTTTTT. Translated: CASSENLGTANTGELFF. This chain joins TRBV10-2 and TRBJ2-2; either TRBD1 or TRBD2 may fit D (5 bases each). Germline-derived CDR1 and CDR2 are WSHSY and SAAADI. This CDR3 comprises 17 residues. Deletions cut 3 bases from V and 0 bases from J, with 14 bases between.

This chain joins TRBV11-2 and TRBJ2-7; 9 nucleotides align to TRBD1. Germline assignment: CDR1 SGHAT and CDR2 FQNNGV. The CDR3 is 15 amino acids. The V segment lost 1 base and the J segment 1 base; nucleotides outside the gene matches: 2. Here the CDR3 DNA reads TGTGCCAGCAGCTTAGCTGGGACAGGGTCCTACGAGCAGTACTTC. Its protein is CASSLAGTGSYEQYF.

On this clone itself: Other nucleotide sequences from this sample produce the same CDR3. V and J are TRBV27 and TRBJ2-1; perhaps TRBD2 as D (7 bases). This CDR3 is built from 15 residues. The V and J ends lost 3 bases and 0 bases respectively, with 9 bases between them. CDR1 is MNHEY, CDR2 SMNVEV, per germline (reference sequence). The CDR3 bases are TGTGCCAGCAGTTTGGGGGGGCCCTCCTACAATGAGCAGTTCTTC. Translating gives CASSLGGPSYNEQFF.

This clone was recorded only once. V gene TRBV2 combines with J gene TRBJ2-7, with no clear D. The germline gives CDR1 SNHLY, CDR2 FYNNEI. V was cut by 0 bases and J by 3 bases, with 9 bases left in between. CDR3 length equals 14 residues. The CDR3 region has the DNA TGTGCCAGCAGTGAAGCGCTTGGAAGCTACGAGCAGTACTTC. It translates to CASSEALGSYEQYF.

The V call is TRBV19, the J call TRBJ1-2; 8 nucleotides align to TRBD1. This CDR3 is built from 13 residues. V lost 5 bases, J lost 6 bases, and 5 bases stayed unmatched. Germline CDR1 and CDR2: LNHDA and SQIVND (reference sequence). CDR3 residues: CASSEPGQDGYTF. CDR3 bases: TGTGCCAGTAGTGAACCGGGACAGGATGGCTACACCTTC.

This clone was counted once. The chain links TRBV7-2 to TRBJ1-6; D gene uncertain. Germline V CDR1 and CDR2: SGHTA, FQGNSA. This CDR3 comprises 17 residues. Trimming removed 1 base from V and 4 bases from J, with 14 bases in between. The CDR3 coding sequence is TGTGCCAGCAGCTTAGTCGTTTCAGGAGATTATAATTCACCCCTCCACTTT. Translated: CASSLVVSGDYNSPLHF.

V and J are TRBV5-1 and TRBJ2-3; TRBD2 matches 8 bases. The germline V gene encodes CDR1 SGHRS and CDR2 YFSETQ. The CDR3 totals 15 residues. V was clipped by 0 bases and J by 2 bases; unmatched bases: 2. CDR3 bases: TGCGCCAGCAGCTTGGCCGGGGGGGTCACAGATACGCAGTATTTT. Translation gives CASSLAGGVTDTQYF.

As for this clone: Just one base apart from a much larger clone, this may be a read error. The CDR3 region is CASSLNTEAFF. CDR3 DNA: TGTGCCAGCAGCTTAAACACTGAAGCTTTCTTT. The chain joins TRBV11-2 to TRBJ1-1; no firm D call. The CDR3 totals 11 residues. Looked up from germline, CDR1 is SGHAT and CDR2 is FQNNGV. Trimming removed 2 bases at V and 2 bases at J, with 0 bases between.

V is TRBV11-2 and J is TRBJ1-5; 7 nucleotides match TRBD1. V shed 1 base and J 0 bases; nucleotides not matched to a gene: 12. The CDR3 loop spans 19 amino acids. Germline assignment: CDR1 SGHAT and CDR2 FQNNGV. CDR3 nucleotides: TGTGCCAGCAGCTTAGCGGGCGGGGCAGGGGGTGGTAGCAATCAGCCCCAGCATTTT. Protein: CASSLAGGAGGGSNQPQHF.

V is TRBV7-9 and J is TRBJ2-5, with 9 nucleotides matching TRBD1. The DNA end is a closer match to TRBJ2-7, so the J assignment may be wrong. The germline gives CDR1 SEHNR, CDR2 FQNEAQ (reference sequence). The CDR3 extends over 15 amino acids. The CDR3 is CASSPLGQGLDEQYF. The DNA of the CDR3 is TGTGCCAGCAGCCCCCTGGGACAGGGTCTTGACGAGCAGTACTTC.

In its sample, this clone is medium-sized. The J gene is TRBJ2-5, the V gene TRBV19; D unclear. V lost 5 bases to trimming and J lost 4 bases, with 5 bases between them. The CDR3 consists of 11 residues. Germline V lookup: CDR1 LNHDA, CDR2 SQIVND (reference sequence). CDR3 region: CASSFGETQYF. The CDR3 DNA reads TGTGCCAGTAGTTTCGGAGAGACCCAGTACTTC.

V usage is TRBV27 and J usage is TRBJ2-3; TRBD2 agrees at 8 bases. With 9 bases clipped from V and 1 base from J, the junction kept 0 bases outside the gene matches. The CDR3 contains 12 residues. CDR1 and CDR2 from the germline V gene are MNHEY and SMNVEV (reference sequence). CDR3 in DNA: TGTGCCAGTAGCGGGGGCACAGATACGCAGTATTTT. Amino acid sequence: CASSGGTDTQYF.

V usage is TRBV30 and J usage is TRBJ1-6, with D perhaps matching TRBD1 (5 bases). Germline CDR1 reads GTSNPN; CDR2 reads SVGIG (reference sequence). Between the trimmed V and J ends, which lost 1 base and 6 bases, there was a span of 16 bases. The CDR3 has 16 amino acids. This CDR3 is CAWSAPGDGFNSPLHF. The CDR3 bases are TGTGCCTGGAGTGCTCCTGGGGACGGATTTAATTCACCCCTCCACTTT.

The chain carries TRBV19 and TRBJ2-7; D is possibly TRBD1 (6 bases). V lost 5 bases to trimming and J lost 3 bases, with 11 bases between them. From germline, CDR1 is LNHDA and CDR2 SQIVND (reference sequence). The CDR3 runs 13 residues. The CDR3 spells CASSPGVLYEQYF. In DNA, the CDR3 is TGTGCCAGTAGTCCAGGGGTCCTCTACGAGCAGTACTTC.

The chain is built from TRBV7-9 and TRBJ2-3; TRBD2 matches 11 bases. CDR3 size: 18 residues. J lost 4 bases, V lost 2 bases, and 11 bases had no gene match. Germline values: CDR1 SEHNR, CDR2 FQNEAQ (reference sequence). The CDR3 DNA reads TGTGCCAGCAGCTTATCGGGAGGGGCTAGCGGGGGGTCAGATACGCAGTATTTT. Amino acid sequence: CASSLSGGASGGSDTQYF.

The CDR3 DNA follows: TGTGCCAGCAGTCGCGGTGGTGTTCTCAACACTGAAGCTTTCTTT. It codes for CASSRGGVLNTEAFF. The gene calls are TRBV6-5 and TRBJ1-1; D not resolved. CDR1 is MNHEY, CDR2 SVGAGI, per germline. The V end was cut by 5 bases, the J end by 2 bases, with 15 bases between. The CDR3 sequence is 15 residues long.

The genes are TRBV19 and TRBJ1-1; 8 bases map to TRBD1. CDR3 length: 15 residues. Germline CDR1 and CDR2: LNHDA and SQIVND (reference sequence). Trimming at V came to 5 bases and at J to 1 base, leaving 6 bases not matched to a gene. The CDR3 spells CASSPHRGANTEAFF. In DNA form, the CDR3 reads TGTGCCAGTAGTCCACACAGGGGGGCGAACACTGAAGCTTTCTTT.

This rearrangement joins TRBV27 to TRBJ2-7; 11 bases are a match to TRBD1. Germline values: CDR1 MNHEY, CDR2 SMNVEV (reference sequence). The length of the CDR3 is 15 residues. J gave up 1 base and V 5 bases, and 4 bases lay outside the gene matches. The CDR3 sequence is CASSMGTGGSYEQYF. The CDR3 DNA sequence: TGTGCCAGCAGTATGGGGACAGGGGGATCCTACGAGCAGTACTTC.

This clone occurred many times. The V and J genes are TRBV5-1 and TRBJ1-1; D uncertain. Trimming removed 5 bases from V and 6 bases from J, with 14 bases in between. This CDR3 has 13 amino acids. The V gene's germline CDR1 is SGHRS and CDR2 YFSETQ. The CDR3 reads CASRDYTNPEAFF. CDR3 coding DNA: TGCGCCAGCAGGGATTACACAAACCCTGAAGCTTTCTTT.

The gene calls are TRBV11-2 and TRBJ2-7, with a possible D match to TRBD1 (5 bases). Germline CDR1 is SGHAT and CDR2 is FQNNGV. The CDR3 is 14 amino acids. Trimming took 1 base from V and 3 from J, leaving 10 bases between them. CDR3 in DNA: TGTGCCAGCAGCTTAGGACAGTTTTTCTACGAGCAGTACTTC. It is translated as CASSLGQFFYEQYF.